A single sample is the source of the 16 T cell receptor beta chains below, sequenced in a study of glioma-infiltrating T cells. TCR alpha and beta CDR3 regions were amplified from RNA using iRepertoire nested multiplex PCR. TCRdb re-derived calls from the multiplex PCR reads in MiXCR, one entry per CDR3 protein. Of about 180,000 distinct CDR3 sequences detected, about 40% appear once; the ten largest clones hold roughly 5.2%. Sequenced: glioma tissue, nonneoplastic brain tissue, or PBMCs (not recorded which). The receptor source for this set is a human donor with low-grade glioma or glioblastoma, undergoing nonglioma brain surgery, or in good health (not recorded which).

Note on this clonotype: One end of the junction fails to match germline, which may point to a read error. The DNA of the CDR3 is TGTGCCACCAGGGTAGGGGCTAGCAAAGATACGCAGTATTTT. Protein product: CATRVGASKDTQYF. The chain uses TRBV15 and TRBJ2-3; D may correspond to TRBD1 or TRBD2 (5 bases each). The CDR3 loop spans 14 amino acids. Germline loops: CDR1 LNHNV, CDR2 YYDKDF (reference sequence).

This clonotype has more than one count but fewer than ten. A junction end diverges from the germline sequence, so it may reflect a read error. The chain uses TRBV3-1 and TRBJ2-5; no firm D call. The CDR3 sequence is 15 residues long. Germline V lookup: CDR1 LGHDT, CDR2 YNNKEL (reference sequence). This CDR3 reads CASGQESARWETQYF. As DNA, the CDR3 is TGTGCCAGCGGCCAAGAATCCGCTAGGTGGGAGACCCAGTACTTC.

Concerning this clonotype: This may stem from a read error, because a much larger clone lies one nucleotide away. The chain joins TRBV20-1 to TRBJ2-1; 9 bases agree with TRBD2. The J segment lost 5 bases and the V segment lost 5 bases, leaving 19 bases of the junction unmatched. The germline CDR1 and CDR2 sequences are DFQATT and SNEGSKA (reference sequence). The length of the CDR3 is 18 residues. CDR3 coding DNA: TGCAGTGCTGGGACTTATTATGCGGCTAGCGGGGCCCACAATGAGCAGTTCTTC. It encodes CSAGTYYAASGAHNEQFF.

This clonotype has only a few counts. V gene TRBV7-9 combines with J gene TRBJ2-1; the match to TRBD2 covers 13 bases. The V segment lost 0 bases and the J segment 9 bases; nucleotides outside the gene matches: 5. CDR3 length equals 16 residues. Germline V gene sequence: CDR1 SEHNR, CDR2 FQNEAQ (reference sequence). CDR3 protein: CASSLALTSGRGEQFF. CDR3 in DNA: TGTGCCAGCAGCTTAGCGTTAACTAGCGGGAGGGGTGAGCAGTTCTTC.

This chain joins TRBV2 and TRBJ2-6, with D tentatively TRBD1 (6 bases). With 5 bases removed from V and 0 bases from J, the gap between germline ends came to 11 bases. The germline V gene encodes CDR1 SNHLY and CDR2 FYNNEI. This CDR3 spans 16 amino acids. The CDR3 bases are TGTGCCAGCAGTCTCCCGACAGGCTCTGGGGCCAACGTCCTGACTTTC. As protein: CASSLPTGSGANVLTF.

The V call is TRBV10-3, the J call TRBJ1-2; 8 bases fit TRBD1. The V segment lost 7 bases and the J segment 4 bases; nucleotides outside the gene matches: 8. This CDR3 has 14 amino acids. Germline V lookup: CDR1 ENHRY, CDR2 SYGVKD. CDR3 sequence reads: CAIILEQGGYGYTF. The CDR3, as DNA: TGTGCCATCATTCTCGAACAGGGGGGCTATGGCTACACCTTC.

In the case of this clonotype: This clone may be a read error of a much larger clone one base away. The final CDR3 position lacks the conserved phenylalanine or tryptophan, pointing to a likely read error. The CDR3 nucleotides read TGCAGTGCTCCGGGACGAGTTAAGGCCTACGAGCAGTACCTC. This gives the protein CSAPGRVKAYEQYL. The V and J genes are TRBV20-1 and TRBJ2-7; D possibly uses TRBD1 or TRBD2 (5 bases each). The V end was cut by 5 bases, the J end by 2 bases, with 16 bases between. The CDR3 length is 14 residues. Germline V gene lookup returns CDR1 DFQATT and CDR2 SNEGSKA (reference sequence).

About this clonotype: One end of the junction fails to match germline, which may point to a read error. V gene TRBV20-1 combines with J gene TRBJ2-1, with 9 bases lining up with TRBD2. CDR3 size: 14 residues. Germline loops: CDR1 DFQATT, CDR2 SNEGSKA (reference sequence). CDR3 residues: CSARGNSGSDEKFF. DNA for the CDR3: TGCAGTGCTAGAGGTAATAGCGGGAGTGATGAGAAGTTCTTC.

This chain's CDR3 is CAWSLGQQYEQYF. CDR3 DNA sequence: TGTGCCTGGTCACTAGGACAGCAATACGAGCAGTACTTC. V usage is TRBV30 and J usage is TRBJ2-7; TRBD1 might be the D (6 bases). This CDR3 contains 13 residues. Germline CDR1 GTSNPN, CDR2 SVGIG (reference sequence). V dropped 5 bases and J dropped 4 bases, with 15 bases sitting between them.

This clonotype was found once. This could be a read error, since a much larger clone is one nucleotide away. The chain joins TRBV28 to TRBJ1-3, with 7 bases fitting TRBD1. Germline V lookup: CDR1 MDHEN, CDR2 SYDVKM. The CDR3 is 17 amino acids. The DNA for the CDR3 is TGTGCCAGCAGTTTTATCGATCGGACAGGAGTAGCAAACACCATGTATTTT. Residues: CASSFIDRTGVANTMYF.

The rearrangement joins TRBV12-3 or TRBV12-4 to TRBJ2-5; the match to TRBD1 covers 8 bases. The CDR3 contains 13 residues. With V trimmed by 7 bases and J by 4 bases, 5 bases remained unmatched. The CDR3 nucleotides are TGTGCCAGCATGGACAGGGTTGGAGAGACCCAGTACTTC. Protein product: CASMDRVGETQYF.

This clonotype came up many times. The chain carries TRBV28 and TRBJ2-1, with D tentatively TRBD2 (5 bases). Germline lookup yields CDR1 MDHEN and CDR2 SYDVKM. The CDR3 runs 12 residues. Between the trimmed V and J ends, which lost 8 bases and 4 bases, there was a span of 9 bases. DNA of the CDR3: TGTGCCAGCGGGAGCCTTTACAATGAGCAGTTCTTC. Translating gives CASGSLYNEQFF. The full variable domain, its missing parts supplied by reference TRBV28 and TRBJ2-1, is DVKVTQSSRYLVKRTGEKVFLECVQDMDHENMFWYRQDPGLGLRLIYFSYDVKMKEKGDIPEGYSVSREKKERFSLILESASTNQTSMYLCASGSLYNEQFFGPGTRLTVL.

This clonotype was counted between two and nine times. V and J are TRBV5-1 and TRBJ1-1, with 9 bases that match TRBD1. Trimming removed 2 bases from V and 3 bases from J; junction bases left unmatched: 8. The germline V gene has CDR1 SGHRS and CDR2 YFSETQ. This CDR3 comprises 16 residues. CDR3 region: CASSLQGASKYTEAFF. The CDR3 nucleotides read TGCGCCAGCAGCTTACAGGGGGCTTCGAAGTACACTGAAGCTTTCTTT.

To note about this clonotype: A much larger clone sits a single nucleotide away, making a read error possible. The chain carries TRBV2 and TRBJ2-3; the D is unclear. CDR1 is SNHLY, CDR2 FYNNEI, per germline. The CDR3 loop spans 13 amino acids. CDR3 residues: CASRVLSTDTKYF. DNA for the CDR3: TGTGCCAGCCGAGTTCTTAGCACAGATACGAAGTATTTT.

About this clonotype itself: This may arise from a read error, as a much more abundant clone is one base away. The chain employs TRBV7-2 and TRBJ2-3, with TRBD1 identical over 7 bases. This CDR3 spans 15 amino acids. In germline, CDR1 is SGHTA, CDR2 FQGNSA. CDR3 region: CASSLHRGSTDAQYF. Here the CDR3 DNA reads TGTGCCAGCAGCTTACACAGGGGATCCACAGATGCGCAGTATTTT.

With regard to this clonotype: The DNA is omitted, as the CDR3 cannot be located on it reliably, and the CDR3 follows TCRdb's listing. Here the CDR3 reads CASSQDFASGSLYNERFF. The rearrangement joins TRBV4-1 to TRBJ2-1; no check of the table's D call, TRBD2, against the DNA was made. CDR1 is MGHRA, CDR2 YSYEKL, per germline. The length of the CDR3 is 18 amino acids, counting both ends.